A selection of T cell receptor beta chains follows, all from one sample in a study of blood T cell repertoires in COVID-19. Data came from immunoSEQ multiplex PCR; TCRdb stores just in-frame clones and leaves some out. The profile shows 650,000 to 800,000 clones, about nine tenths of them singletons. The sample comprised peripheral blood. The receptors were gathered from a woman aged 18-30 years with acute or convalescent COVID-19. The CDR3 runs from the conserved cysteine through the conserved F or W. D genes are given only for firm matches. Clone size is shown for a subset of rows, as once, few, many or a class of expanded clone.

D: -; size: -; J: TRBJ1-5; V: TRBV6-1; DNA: TGTGCCAGCAGTGATCTGGGCTCGAGTCAGCCCCAGCATTTT; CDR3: CASSDLGSSQPQHF
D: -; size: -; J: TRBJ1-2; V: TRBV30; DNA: TGTGCCTGGAATCGAAGACAGACCCATGGCTACACCTTC; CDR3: CAWNRRQTHGYTF
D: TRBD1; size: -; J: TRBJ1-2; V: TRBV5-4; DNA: TGTGCCAGCAGCTTGGGACAGGGTAATGGCTACACCTTC; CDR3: CASSLGQGNGYTF
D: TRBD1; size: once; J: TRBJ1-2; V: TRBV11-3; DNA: TGTGCCAGCAGCTCGGACAGGGGACCGGGGGCGGGAAACTATGGCTACACCTTC; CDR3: CASSSDRGPGAGNYGYTF
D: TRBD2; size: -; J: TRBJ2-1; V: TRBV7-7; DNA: TGTGCCAGCAGCCTCCCCCTTAGCGGGGCCGACTACAATGAGCAGTTCTTC; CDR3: CASSLPLSGADYNEQFF
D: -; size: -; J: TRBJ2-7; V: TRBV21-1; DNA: TGTGCCAGCAGCAAGGGGCCAGGGAGCGGGTACGAGCAGTACTTC; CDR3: CASSKGPGSGYEQYF
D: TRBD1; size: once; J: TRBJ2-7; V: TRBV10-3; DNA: TGTGCCATCAGTGAACAGGGGAAGTCCTACGAGCAGTACTTC; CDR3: CAISEQGKSYEQYF
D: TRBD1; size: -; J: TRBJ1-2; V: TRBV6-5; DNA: TGTGCCAGCAGCTCAGGGGGCGAAGGCTACACCTTC; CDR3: CASSSGGEGYTF
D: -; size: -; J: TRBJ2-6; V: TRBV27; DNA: TGTGCCAGGGAAGACAGAAGCTCTGGGGCCAACGTCCTGACTTTC; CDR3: CAREDRSSGANVLTF
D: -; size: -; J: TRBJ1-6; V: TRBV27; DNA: TGTGCCACCGGACGGGGGTCCTCACCCCTCCACTTT; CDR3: CATGRGSSPLHF
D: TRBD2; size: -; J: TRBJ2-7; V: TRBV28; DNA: TGTGCCAGCAGTTCCACGGGGGGTACCTACGAGCAGTACTTC; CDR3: CASSSTGGTYEQYF
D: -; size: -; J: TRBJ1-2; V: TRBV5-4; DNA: TGTGCCAGCACCCTTCGGGGGGATGGCTACACCTTC; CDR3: CASTLRGDGYTF
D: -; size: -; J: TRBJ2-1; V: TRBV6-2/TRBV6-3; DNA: TGTGCCAGCAGTTTAACAGGTTACAATGAGCAGTTCTTC; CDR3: CASSLTGYNEQFF
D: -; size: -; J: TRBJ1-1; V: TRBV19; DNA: TGTGCCACTAGATGGGCGAACACTGAAGCTTTCTTT; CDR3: CATRWANTEAFF
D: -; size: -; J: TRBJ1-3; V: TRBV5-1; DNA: TGCGCCAGCAGCGGTGGACAGCGACACTCTGGAAACACCATATATTTT; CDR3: CASSGGQRHSGNTIYF
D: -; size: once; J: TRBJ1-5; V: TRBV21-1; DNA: TGTGCCAGCAGCAAAGCGAAACAGGGAACAAGGGATCAGCCCCAGCATTTT; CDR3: CASSKAKQGTRDQPQHF
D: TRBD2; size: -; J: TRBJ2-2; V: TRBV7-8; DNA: TGTGCCAGCAGCTCCGGGACTAGAGCCACCGGGGAGCTGTTTTTT; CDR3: CASSSGTRATGELFF
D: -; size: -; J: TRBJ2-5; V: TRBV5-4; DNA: TGTGCCAGCAGCTTGGAGGGGCAGACCCAGTACTTC; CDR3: CASSLEGQTQYF
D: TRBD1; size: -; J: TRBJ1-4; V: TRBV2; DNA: TGTGCCAGCGTACGACCGGGACAGGGGGTAATGGGCGATGAAAAACTGTTTTTT; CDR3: CASVRPGQGVMGDEKLFF
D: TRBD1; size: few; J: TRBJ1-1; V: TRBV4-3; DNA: TGCGCCAGCAGCCTCGGGACAGGGCCGAACACTGAAGCTTTCTTT; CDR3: CASSLGTGPNTEAFF
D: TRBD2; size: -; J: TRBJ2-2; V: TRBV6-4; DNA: TGTGCCAGCAGTCGCGGACTAGACACCGGGGAGCTGTTTTTT; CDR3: CASSRGLDTGELFF
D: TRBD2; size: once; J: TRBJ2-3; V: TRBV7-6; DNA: TGTGCCAGCAGCTTGTCTGGGGGGGGAGATACGCAGTATTTT; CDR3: CASSLSGGGDTQYF
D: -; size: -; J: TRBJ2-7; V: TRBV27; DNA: TGTGCCAGCAGTCCCATGGGGGCTGCCTACGAGCAGTACTTC; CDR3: CASSPMGAAYEQYF
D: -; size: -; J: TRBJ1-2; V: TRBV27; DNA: TGTGCCAGCAGTGGTAACAGGGCCGGTTCGGTTGGCTACACCTTC; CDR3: CASSGNRAGSVGYTF
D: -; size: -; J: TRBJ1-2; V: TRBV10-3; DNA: TGTGCCATCAGTGAGGTGGCGGGTGGCTACACCTTC; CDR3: CAISEVAGGYTF
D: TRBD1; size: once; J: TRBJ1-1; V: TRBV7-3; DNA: TGTGCCAGCAGCTCGGACAGGCAAAACACTGAAGCTTTCTTT; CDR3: CASSSDRQNTEAFF
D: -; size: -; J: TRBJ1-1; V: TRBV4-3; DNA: TGCGCCAGCAGCCAAGGGCCCGGGAGGCTGAACACTGAAGCTTTCTTT; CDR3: CASSQGPGRLNTEAFF
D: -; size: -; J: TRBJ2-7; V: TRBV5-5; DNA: TGTGCCAGCAGCTTGGCCGGAGGACTCTACGAGCAGTACTTC; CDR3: CASSLAGGLYEQYF
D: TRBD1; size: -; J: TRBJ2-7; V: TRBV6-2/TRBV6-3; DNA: TGTGCCAGCAGTTACTCAGAACCCGGGACAGGGAACGAGCAGTACTTC; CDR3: CASSYSEPGTGNEQYF
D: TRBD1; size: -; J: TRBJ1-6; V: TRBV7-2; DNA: TGTGCCAGCAGCTTAGAGGGACAGCTCTATAATTCACCCCTCCACTTT; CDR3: CASSLEGQLYNSPLHF
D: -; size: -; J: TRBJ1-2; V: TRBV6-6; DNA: TGTGCCAGCAGTTACTCGGGTTCCCCCAGGGGCTATGGCTACACCTTC; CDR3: CASSYSGSPRGYGYTF
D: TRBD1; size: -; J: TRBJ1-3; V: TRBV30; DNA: TGTGCCTGGGGCGGACAGGACCGAAACACCATATATTTT; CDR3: CAWGGQDRNTIYF
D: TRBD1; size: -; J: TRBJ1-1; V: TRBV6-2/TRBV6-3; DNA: TGTGCCAGCAGTTACAGGACAGGGGTGTTAGGGCCTGAAGCTTTCTTT; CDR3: CASSYRTGVLGPEAFF
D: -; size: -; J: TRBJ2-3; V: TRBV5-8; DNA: TGTGCCAGCAGCTCGGACGCGGGCGGCACAGATACGCAGTATTTT; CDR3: CASSSDAGGTDTQYF
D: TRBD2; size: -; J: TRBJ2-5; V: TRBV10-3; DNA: TGTGCCATCAGTGTGGACTCGGGAGGGGAGACCCAGTACTTC; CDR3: CAISVDSGGETQYF
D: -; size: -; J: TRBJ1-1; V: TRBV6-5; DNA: TGTGCCAGCAGTTACTCGGGCAGCTTCATGTTCTTT; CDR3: CASSYSGSFMFF
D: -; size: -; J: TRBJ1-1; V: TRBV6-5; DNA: TGTGCCAGCAGTTACGGGGACACGAACACTGAAGCTTTCTTT; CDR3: CASSYGDTNTEAFF
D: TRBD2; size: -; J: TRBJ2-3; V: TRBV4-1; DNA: TGCGCCAGCAGCCAAGATTGGACTAGCGGGGGCACAGATACGCAGTATTTT; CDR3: CASSQDWTSGGTDTQYF
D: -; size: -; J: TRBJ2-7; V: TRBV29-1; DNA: TGCAGCGTTGTCCAGACTTACGAGCAGTACTTC; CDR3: CSVVQTYEQYF
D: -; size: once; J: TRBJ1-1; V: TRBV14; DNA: TGTGCCAGCAGCATTATACACCCGAACACTGAAGCTTTCTTT; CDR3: CASSIIHPNTEAFF
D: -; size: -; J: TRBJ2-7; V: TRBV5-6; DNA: TGTGCCAGCAGCTTGGAGAGGACACGTGCCTACGAGCAGTACTTC; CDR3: CASSLERTRAYEQYF
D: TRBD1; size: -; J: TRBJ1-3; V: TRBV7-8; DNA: TGTGCCAGCAGCTTAGTAGTTTGGGACAGCCGCTCTGGAAACACCATATATTTT; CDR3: CASSLVVWDSRSGNTIYF
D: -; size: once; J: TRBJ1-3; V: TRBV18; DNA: TGTGCCAGCTCACGCGACAGCGCTATAATATTTTCCTCTGGAAACACCATATATTTT; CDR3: CASSRDSAIIFSSGNTIYF
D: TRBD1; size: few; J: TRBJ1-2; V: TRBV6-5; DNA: TGTGCCAGCAGGGGGACAGGGTGGGTCGGCTACACCTTC; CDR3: CASRGTGWVGYTF
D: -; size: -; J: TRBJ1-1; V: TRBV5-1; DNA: TGCGCCAGCAGCCAGCCCAAACCCCGAGGCATGAACACTGAAGCTTTCTTT; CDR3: CASSQPKPRGMNTEAFF
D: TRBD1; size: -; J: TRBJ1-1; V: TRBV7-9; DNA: TGTGCCAGCAGCCTAATGACAGGGGGCACTGAAGCTTTCTTT; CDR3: CASSLMTGGTEAFF
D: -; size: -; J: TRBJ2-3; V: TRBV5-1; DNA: TGCGCCAGCAAGGACTTCTCTTCAGATACGCAGTATTTT; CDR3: CASKDFSSDTQYF
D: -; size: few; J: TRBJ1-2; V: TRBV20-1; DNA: TGCAGTGCTACCGACTATGGCTACACCTTC; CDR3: CSATDYGYTF
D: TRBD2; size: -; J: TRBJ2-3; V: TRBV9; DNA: TGTGCCAGCAGTTCTCGTCCGACTAGCGGTTTCACAGATACGCAGTATTTT; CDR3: CASSSRPTSGFTDTQYF
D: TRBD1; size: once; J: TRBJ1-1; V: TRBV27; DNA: TGTGCCAGCAGTCACGGACAGGGGAACACTGAAGCTTTCTTT; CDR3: CASSHGQGNTEAFF
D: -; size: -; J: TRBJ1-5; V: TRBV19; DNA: TGTGCCAGTAGTTACGCAGGGTATAGCAATCAGCCCCAGCATTTT; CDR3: CASSYAGYSNQPQHF